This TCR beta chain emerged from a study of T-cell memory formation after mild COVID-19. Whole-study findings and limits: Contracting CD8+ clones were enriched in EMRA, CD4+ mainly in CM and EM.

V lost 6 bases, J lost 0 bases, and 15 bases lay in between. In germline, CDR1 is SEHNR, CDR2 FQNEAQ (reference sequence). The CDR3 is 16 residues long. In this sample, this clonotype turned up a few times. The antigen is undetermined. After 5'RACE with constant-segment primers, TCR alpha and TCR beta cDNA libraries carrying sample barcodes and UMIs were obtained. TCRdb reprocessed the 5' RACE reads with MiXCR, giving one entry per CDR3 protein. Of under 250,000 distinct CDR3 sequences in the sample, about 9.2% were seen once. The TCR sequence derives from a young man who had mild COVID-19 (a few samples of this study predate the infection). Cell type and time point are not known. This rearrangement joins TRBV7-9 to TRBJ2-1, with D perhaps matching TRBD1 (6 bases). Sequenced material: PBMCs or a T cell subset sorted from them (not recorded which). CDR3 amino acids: CASRDPGVVSYNEQFF. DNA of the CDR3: TGTGCCAGCAGGGATCCAGGGGTGGTCTCCTACAATGAGCAGTTCTTC.